The 5 T cell receptor beta chains listed next were all sequenced from one sample in a study of cytomegalovirus exposure and HLA in healthy donors. The PCR was carried out with 60 Vbeta primers and 13 Jbeta primers. TCRdb's table, derived via immunoSEQ multiplex PCR, lists solely in-frame clones and lacks some. The sample table sets out 100,000 to 150,000 clones. The sequenced material came from PBMCs. These receptors all stem from a man aged 25-45 years in good health and CMV-seronegative.

This chain joins TRBV29-1 and TRBJ1-1; tentatively, D is TRBD1 (5 bases). This CDR3 comprises 13 residues. Deletions cut 3 bases from V and 6 bases from J, with 14 bases between. CDR1 is SQVTM, CDR2 ANQGSEA, per germline. The CDR3 bases are TGCAGCGTTGATACGGGGGGTGGGGCTGAAGCTTTCTTT. It codes for CSVDTGGGAEAFF.

The chain recombines TRBV6-1 with TRBJ2-7; 9 bases align to TRBD2. The CDR3 runs to 15 residues. Trimming cost V 5 bases and J 7 bases; bases outside gene matches: 12. The germline gives CDR1 MNHNS, CDR2 SASEGT. The CDR3 region is CASSPSGTSGGEQYF. CDR3 coding DNA: TGTGCCAGCAGTCCTAGCGGGACCTCAGGAGGGGAGCAGTACTTC.

The chain links TRBV19 to TRBJ2-3, with 10 nucleotides matching TRBD2. J lost 4 bases, V lost 6 bases, and 4 bases had no gene match. Germline assignment: CDR1 LNHDA and CDR2 SQIVND (reference sequence). This CDR3 is built from 14 residues. CDR3 DNA: TGTGCCAGTAGGGTTAGCGGGAGGTCAGATACGCAGTATTTT. Amino acids: CASRVSGRSDTQYF. Filled out from reference TRBV19 and TRBJ2-3, the complete variable domain reads DGGITQSPKYLFRKEGQNVTLSCEQNLNHDAMYWYRQDPGQGLRLIYYSQIVNDFQKGDIAEGYSVSREKKESFPLTVTSAQKNPTAFYLCASRVSGRSDTQYFGPGTRLTVL.

The chain combines TRBV27 with TRBJ1-6; D ambiguous. Germline-derived CDR1 and CDR2 are MNHEY and SMNVEV (reference sequence). Trimming cost V 6 bases and J 0 bases, with 18 bases left between them. The CDR3 covers 18 residues. CDR3 loop: CASRPTSSGSSYNSPLHF. CDR3 coding DNA: TGTGCCAGCAGACCTACTTCGTCGGGGAGCTCCTATAATTCACCCCTCCACTTT.

CDR3 region: CASRGWTSGYQETQYF. CDR3 bases: TGTGCCAGCAGGGGTTGGACTAGCGGGTACCAAGAGACCCAGTACTTC. The chain joins TRBV27 to TRBJ2-5; TRBD2 aligns across 11 bases. The CDR3 spans 16 residues. The germline V gene encodes CDR1 MNHEY and CDR2 SMNVEV (reference sequence). V trimming: 6 bases; J trimming: 0 bases; junction bases outside the gene matches: 6.